This TCR beta chain derives from a study of T cells in localized non-small cell lung cancer. General study findings and limits: As only one tumor region underwent sequencing, heterogeneity remains possible.

On this clone: Its antigen is undetermined.

Some clones are missing from TCRdb's copy, which holds only in-frame ones; the method was immunoSEQ multiplex PCR. Of about 9,600 clones in the sample, roughly 87% are singletons; the top ten hold 17%. Germline loops: CDR1 MNHNY, CDR2 SVGAGI (reference sequence). V lost 0 bases and J 8 bases, leaving 10 bases between the germline ends. The CDR3 consists of 14 residues. The V call is TRBV6-6, the J call TRBJ1-4; no definite D call. The specimen was peripheral blood, collected before any cancer treatment. This sequence was found in a male donor older than 55 with stage III squamous cell lung carcinoma. The CDR3 coding sequence is TGTGCCAGCAGTTACTCGTCCGGGAACGAAAAACTGTTTTTT. It encodes CASSYSSGNEKLFF.